Shown below are 22 T cell receptor beta chains from a single sample sequenced in a study of blood T cell repertoires in COVID-19 (dated by TCRdb to 2018 to 2021). Receptor amplification or capture employed the immunoSEQ multiplex PCR assay. TCRdb limited this immuneACCESS table to in-frame rearrangements with V and J called. A share of clones is missing; checked studies link under half to unresolved V genes, and the rest is unexplained. This sample is represented by about 190,000 clones; approximately 90% of them were singletons. The ten top clones hold 2.1% of the sample. Sample: peripheral blood. These receptors all come from a man aged 70 or older with active or convalescent COVID-19.

The chain couples TRBV28 to TRBJ2-5, with 7 nucleotides matching TRBD2. Germline V gene data show CDR1 as MDHEN and CDR2 as SYDVKM. After removal of 4 bases from V and 0 bases from J, the junction contained 11 bases not matched to a gene. This CDR3 comprises 17 residues. The CDR3 spells CASSSASGNSYQETQYF. CDR3 DNA: TGTGCCAGCAGTTCGGCTAGCGGCAACTCGTACCAAGAGACCCAGTACTTC.

This clone turned up a few times. The chain joins TRBV25-1 to TRBJ1-3, with D possibly TRBD1 on 6 matching bases. This CDR3 spans 14 amino acids. Germline CDR1 is MGHDK and CDR2 is SYGVNS. V lost 6 bases and J lost 4, with 13 bases in between. In DNA, the CDR3 is TGTGCCAGCAGAGGTACCGGGACAGGAAACACCATATATTTT. This codes for CASRGTGTGNTIYF.

The V and J genes are TRBV28 and TRBJ2-7; 9 positions agree with TRBD1. J lost 3 bases, V lost 6 bases, and 6 bases had no gene match. This CDR3 is built from 14 residues. In germline, CDR1 is MDHEN, CDR2 SYDVKM. CDR3 sequence: CASSRDRVVYEQYF. The CDR3 bases are TGTGCCAGCAGCCGGGACAGGGTCGTCTACGAGCAGTACTTC. The whole variable domain, remainder taken from reference TRBV28 and TRBJ2-7, is DVKVTQSSRYLVKRTGEKVFLECVQDMDHENMFWYRQDPGLGLRLIYFSYDVKMKEKGDIPEGYSVSREKKERFSLILESASTNQTSMYLCASSRDRVVYEQYFGPGTRLTVT.

The chain is built from TRBV11-3 and TRBJ2-7; D possibly corresponds to TRBD2 (6 bases). CDR3 length equals 14 residues. V gave up 1 base and J gave up 5 bases, with 12 bases separating them. Germline V CDR1 and CDR2: SGHNT, YENEEA. The CDR3 region is CASSLGGDIHEQYF. The CDR3 DNA is TGTGCCAGCAGCTTAGGGGGGGATATCCACGAGCAGTACTTC.

This chain connects TRBV18 to TRBJ1-5; 7 positions agree with TRBD1. Germline V gene sequence: CDR1 KGHSH, CDR2 LQKENI. J lost 3 bases, V lost 4 bases, and 3 bases had no gene match. The CDR3 totals 14 residues. The CDR3 DNA follows: TGTGCCAGCTCACGGGGACAGAACAATCAGCCCCAGCATTTT. Translating gives CASSRGQNNQPQHF.

This chain joins TRBV6-5 and TRBJ2-7; 10 bases fit TRBD2. V was clipped by 7 bases and J by 2 bases; unmatched bases: 5. CDR3 size: 14 residues. Germline-derived CDR1 and CDR2 are MNHEY and SVGAGI. In nucleotides, the CDR3 is TGTGCCAGCACTAGGCTAGCGGGGGCCTACGAGCAGTACTTC. Translated, it gives CASTRLAGAYEQYF.

The rearrangement joins TRBV7-6 to TRBJ2-1; perhaps TRBD1 as D (6 bases). Between the trimmed V and J ends, which lost 5 bases and 1 base, there was a span of 12 bases. The germline gives CDR1 SGHVS, CDR2 FNYEAQ. This CDR3 has 15 amino acids. This chain's CDR3 is CASSPGERSYNEQFF. In DNA form, the CDR3 reads TGTGCCAGCAGCCCAGGGGAGAGGTCCTACAATGAGCAGTTCTTC.

V and J are TRBV7-2 and TRBJ1-4, with TRBD1 matching over 8 bases. Germline trimming cut 6 bases from V and 4 bases from J; bases unmatched to any gene: 4. Germline CDR1 reads SGHTA; CDR2 reads FQGNSA. The CDR3 has 14 residues. Here the CDR3 reads CASSQGALNEKLFF. The CDR3 bases are TGTGCCAGCAGTCAGGGGGCCCTTAATGAAAAACTGTTTTTT.

This clone was counted only a few times. V and J are TRBV14 and TRBJ2-2, with D perhaps TRBD1 (5 bases). Germline CDR1 is SGHDN and CDR2 is FVKESK. The CDR3 consists of 14 residues. Trimming left V 6 bases short and J 4 bases short, with 12 bases between. CDR3 in DNA: TGTGCCAGCAGTCATAGGGGTGCCACCGGGGAGCTGTTTTTT. The encoded protein is CASSHRGATGELFF.

V gene TRBV28 combines with J gene TRBJ2-5; the match to TRBD2 covers 8 bases. Trimming at V came to 5 bases and at J to 5 bases, leaving 16 bases not matched to a gene. Germline V gene sequence: CDR1 MDHEN, CDR2 SYDVKM. This CDR3 spans 17 amino acids. The CDR3 loop reads CASSLRSGGRIRETQYF. CDR3 DNA sequence: TGTGCCAGCAGTCTACGAAGTGGCGGGAGGATTCGGGAGACCCAGTACTTC.

The V and J genes are TRBV28 and TRBJ2-1, with a weak D call TRBD2 (6 bases). Trimming took 3 bases from V and 4 from J, leaving 10 bases between them. The V gene's germline CDR1 is MDHEN and CDR2 SYDVKM. This CDR3 spans 14 amino acids. CDR3 residues: CASSLATRYNEQFF. CDR3 nucleotide sequence: TGTGCCAGCAGTTTGGCGACTAGATACAATGAGCAGTTCTTC.

This chain connects TRBV7-8 to TRBJ2-1; 11 bases line up with TRBD2. The trim removed 5 bases at V and 6 bases at J, leaving 6 bases unmatched. Germline V gives CDR1 SGHVS, CDR2 FQNEAQ. The CDR3 length is 15 residues. For the CDR3, the DNA is TGTGCCAGCAGCCACAGACTAGCGGGGACCAATGAGCAGTTCTTC. As protein: CASSHRLAGTNEQFF.

Only a few counts were recorded for this clone. The chain uses TRBV3-1 (or the pseudogene TRBV3-2) and TRBJ2-1; 8 bases fit TRBD2. The ends lost 4 bases at V and 0 bases at J; junction bases unmatched: 8. Germline V gene lookup returns CDR1 LGHDT and CDR2 YNNKEL (reference sequence). The CDR3 is 17 residues long. The CDR3 DNA sequence: TGTGCCAGCAGCCCTAATAGCGGGGAAAGCTCCTACAATGAGCAGTTCTTC. It is translated as CASSPNSGESSYNEQFF.

The rearrangement joins TRBV7-2 to TRBJ1-6; 9 bases line up with TRBD1. CDR1 is SGHTA, CDR2 FQGNSA, per germline. The CDR3 is made up of 14 amino acids. V was pared by 2 bases and J by 9 bases, with 2 bases of the junction left unmatched. DNA of the CDR3: TGTGCCAGCAGCTTAACAGGGGGCACTTCACCCCTCCACTTT. Its translation is CASSLTGGTSPLHF.

The V gene is TRBV6-5, the J gene TRBJ2-5; D is uncertain. The CDR3 has 11 amino acids. Trimming stripped 7 bases from V and 5 bases from J, with 8 bases between. Germline V CDR1 and CDR2: MNHEY, SVGAGI. Here the CDR3 reads CASNLVETQYF. In nucleotides, the CDR3 is TGTGCCAGCAACCTAGTGGAGACCCAGTACTTC.

The chain links TRBV5-1 to TRBJ2-3; 10 bases are a match to TRBD2. CDR3 length: 16 amino acids. In germline, CDR1 is SGHRS, CDR2 YFSETQ. J gave up 6 bases and V 4 bases, and 11 bases lay outside the gene matches. DNA of the CDR3: TGCGCCAGCAGCCCCGGACTAGCGGAGGGAGTTGATACGCAGTATTTT. Translated: CASSPGLAEGVDTQYF.

The chain has TRBV24-1 and TRBJ2-7; tentatively, D is TRBD1 (6 bases). The CDR3 is 13 amino acids. CDR1 is KGHDR and CDR2 is SFDVKD in the germline V gene. V was clipped by 11 bases and J by 0 bases, with 13 bases between them. This CDR3 reads CANHLTGSYEQYF. The CDR3 nucleotides are TGTGCCAATCACCTGACAGGCTCCTACGAGCAGTACTTC.

Note on this clone: The germline gene is not matched at one end of the junction; a read error may be the cause. This chain links TRBV7-7 with TRBJ2-5; the D gene is possibly TRBD2 (6 bases). CDR1 and CDR2 (germline): SSHAT, FNYEAQ (reference sequence). CDR3 length equals 16 residues. DNA of the CDR3: TGTGCTAGCAGCGAAATTAGCGGATGGGGAACGGAGACCCAGTACTTC. Translating gives CASSEISGWGTETQYF.

The chain uses TRBV18 and TRBJ1-4; no clear D. Trimming pared 2 bases from V and 4 bases from J, leaving 14 bases between. The CDR3 runs 16 residues. CDR1 and CDR2 from the germline V gene are KGHSH and LQKENI. DNA of the CDR3: TGTGCCAGCTCACCATATTGGTCTCAGGATAATGAAAAACTGTTTTTT. Translating it yields CASSPYWSQDNEKLFF.

CDR3: CASSLSVEAGLPGANVLTF. The CDR3, as DNA: TGTGCCAGCAGCTTAAGTGTCGAAGCGGGACTCCCTGGGGCCAACGTCCTGACTTTC. The J gene is TRBJ2-6, the V gene TRBV13, with TRBD2 matching 7 bases. Germline CDR1 PRHDT, CDR2 FYEKMQ (reference sequence). Germline trimming cut 2 bases from V and 2 bases from J; bases unmatched to any gene: 12. The CDR3 totals 19 residues.

The chain joins TRBV29-1 to TRBJ1-2; D perhaps matches TRBD1 (6 bases). The V gene lost 6 bases and the J gene lost 4 bases, with 18 bases spanning the gap. CDR1 is SQVTM and CDR2 is ANQGSEA in the germline V gene. The CDR3 has 14 amino acids. CDR3 DNA sequence: TGCAGCGTCCTTAGGATGGGGGCCGGCTATGGCTACACCTTC. This sequence encodes CSVLRMGAGYGYTF.

The chain combines TRBV7-8 with TRBJ2-1, with 12 bases that match TRBD1. Germline CDR1 SGHVS, CDR2 FQNEAQ. The ends lost 5 bases at V and 8 bases at J; junction bases unmatched: 10. CDR3 size: 16 residues. Here the CDR3 DNA reads TGTGCCAGCAGCCCCGGGACAGGGGGCCTTAGGGATGAGCAGTTCTTC. This gives the protein CASSPGTGGLRDEQFF.